These 32 T cell receptor beta chains were all obtained from the same sample, sequenced in a study of OX40 agonist ivuxolimab in advanced cancers. Measured with immunoSEQ multiplex PCR; TCRdb has only the in-frame clones, and not every one. The data contain 65,000 to 95,000 clones, around 90% of them singletons. The starting material was CD4+ or CD8+ T cells sorted from blood, obtained in a trial of the OX40 agonist ivuxolimab. These receptor sequences come from an adult with an advanced solid tumor such as melanoma, head and neck, liver or kidney cancer.

On this clone itself: The CDR3 carries no conserved terminal phenylalanine or tryptophan, so it likely arises from a read error. The chain uses TRBV7-2 and TRBJ1-6; D unclear. Looked up from germline, CDR1 is SGHTA and CDR2 is FQGNSA. CDR3 length equals 14 residues. Deletions cut 1 base from V and 8 bases from J, with 9 bases between. The CDR3 coding sequence is TGTGCCAGCAGCTTAGGGCCGCTTTATTCACCCCTCCACCTT. Residues: CASSLGPLYSPLHL.

This clone was picked up a small number of times. The gene calls are TRBV18 and TRBJ2-5, with a tentative D call TRBD1 (5 bases). V shed 0 bases and J shed 0 bases, with 11 bases lying between them. Germline V gene data show CDR1 as KGHSH and CDR2 as LQKENI. CDR3 length: 16 residues. The CDR3 DNA is TGTGCCAGCTCACCACCGCATACGACAGACCAAGAGACCCAGTACTTC. It codes for CASSPPHTTDQETQYF.

This rearrangement joins TRBV10-1 to TRBJ1-5, with no clear D. Germline values: CDR1 WNHNN, CDR2 SYGVQD (reference sequence). The CDR3 runs to 12 residues. The V end lost 5 bases, the J end lost 4 bases, and 6 bases lay between the germline ends. CDR3 in amino acids: CASSPGNQPQHF. DNA for the CDR3: TGCGCCAGCAGTCCCGGGAATCAGCCCCAGCATTTT.

The rearrangement uses TRBV14 and TRBJ2-3, with D unclear. The CDR3 spans 13 residues. Germline V CDR1 and CDR2: SGHDN, FVKESK. Trimming removed 0 bases at V and 6 bases at J, with 7 bases between. CDR3 nucleotides: TGTGCCAGCAGCCAAGACTTCGGTGATACGCAGTATTTT. Protein product: CASSQDFGDTQYF.

This clone was recorded only once. The chain has TRBV29-1 and TRBJ1-1; D gene uncertain. V lost 2 bases, J lost 1 base, and 8 bases lay in between. This CDR3 comprises 13 residues. The germline V gene encodes CDR1 SQVTM and CDR2 ANQGSEA. CDR3 sequence reads: CSVEYTENTEAFF. The CDR3 bases are TGCAGCGTTGAATATACAGAGAACACTGAAGCTTTCTTT.

V is TRBV5-4 and J is TRBJ2-7, with 9 bases that match TRBD1. With 0 bases clipped from V and 3 bases from J, the junction kept 4 bases outside the gene matches. Germline V gene data show CDR1 as SGHNT and CDR2 as YYREEE (reference sequence). The CDR3 runs 15 residues. CDR3 loop: CASSLAETGGYEQYF. The CDR3 DNA reads as TGTGCCAGCAGCTTGGCCGAGACAGGGGGCTACGAGCAGTACTTC.

The V and J genes are TRBV5-1 and TRBJ2-1, with unresolved D. Germline CDR1 reads SGHRS; CDR2 reads YFSETQ. V was trimmed by 2 bases and J by 4 bases, leaving 7 bases between them. This CDR3 region has 13 residues. CDR3 bases: TGCGCCAGCAGCTTCGCCCTTTACAATGAGCAGTTCTTC. Its translation: CASSFALYNEQFF. Drawing the rest from reference TRBV5-1 and TRBJ2-1, the complete variable domain is KAGVTQTPRYLIKTRGQQVTLSCSPISGHRSVSWYQQTPGQGLQFLFEYFSETQRNKGNFPGRFSGRQFSNSRSEMNVSTLELGDSALYLCASSFALYNEQFFGPGTRLTVL.

This chain uses TRBV5-3 with TRBJ2-3; D gene unclear. TRBV5-3 qualifies as an ORF whose function is uncertain. V was cut by 6 bases and J by 6 bases, with 8 bases left in between. This CDR3 contains 11 residues. In nucleotides, the CDR3 is TGTGCCAGAACCCTCGGGGATACGCAGTATTTT. Protein: CARTLGDTQYF.

Regarding this clone: The junction departs from germline at one end; a sequencing error may be responsible. This chain joins TRBV10-3 and TRBJ2-5; TRBD1 might be the D (6 bases). This CDR3 is built from 15 residues. Germline CDR1 ENHRY, CDR2 SYGVKD. The chain's CDR3 is CAISDHRVNQETQYF. The DNA for the CDR3 is TGTGCCATCAGTGACCACAGGGTCAACCAGGAGACCCAGTACTTC.

This sequence joins TRBV7-8 and TRBJ1-4; possibly TRBD1 for D (6 bases). V was shortened by 4 bases and J by 7 bases, with 19 bases between the two germline ends. Germline CDR1 is SGHVS and CDR2 is FQNEAQ. There are 16 residues in the CDR3. This CDR3 reads CASSSLQGNLGEKLFF. In DNA, the CDR3 is TGTGCCAGCAGCTCCCTACAGGGTAATCTCGGTGAAAAACTGTTTTTT.

The chain recombines TRBV19 with TRBJ1-1; TRBD1 might be the D (5 bases). With 2 bases removed from V and 3 bases from J, the gap between germline ends came to 13 bases. The CDR3 consists of 15 residues. Germline loops: CDR1 LNHDA, CDR2 SQIVND (reference sequence). For the CDR3, the DNA is TGTGCCAGTAGTATAAGGGGCCAGGGCGACACTGAAGCTTTCTTT. This sequence encodes CASSIRGQGDTEAFF.

The V and J genes are TRBV2 and TRBJ1-2; D unresolved. The V end was cut by 1 base, the J end by 7 bases, with 13 bases between. The CDR3 sequence is 14 residues long. Looked up from germline, CDR1 is SNHLY and CDR2 is FYNNEI. The CDR3 DNA is TGTGCCAGCAGTGAAGTGAAGGGAAGCACTGGCTACACCTTC. It yields the protein CASSEVKGSTGYTF.

This clone was counted once. The rearrangement links TRBV5-1 to TRBJ2-7, with D perhaps matching TRBD1 (6 bases). Trimming stripped 4 bases from V and 7 bases from J, with 15 bases between. Germline V CDR1 and CDR2: SGHRS, YFSETQ. CDR3 length: 13 amino acids. CDR3 in amino acids: CASSTSGDGEQYF. The CDR3 DNA reads as TGCGCCAGCAGCACCTCAGGGGACGGGGAGCAGTACTTC.

As regards this clone: The missing conserved phenylalanine or tryptophan at the end of this CDR3 makes a read error likely. The chain employs TRBV6-5 and TRBJ1-6, with D maybe TRBD1 (5 bases). Germline CDR1 and CDR2: MNHEY and SVGAGI. Trimming removed 2 bases at V and 5 bases at J, with 7 bases between. CDR3 size: 14 residues. The CDR3 sequence is CASSYGTHNSPLHL. In DNA, the CDR3 is TGTGCCAGCAGTTACGGGACCCATAATTCACCCCTCCACCTT.

The genes are TRBV18 and TRBJ2-5; D not resolved. V lost 6 bases and J 4 bases, leaving 12 bases between the germline ends. Germline values: CDR1 KGHSH, CDR2 LQKENI. The CDR3 has 13 amino acids. CDR3 amino acids: CASSQAELETQYF. DNA of the CDR3: TGTGCCAGCTCCCAAGCTGAATTAGAGACCCAGTACTTC.

The rearrangement joins TRBV4-2 to TRBJ2-6, with D possibly being TRBD1 (6 bases). This CDR3 region has 18 residues. Germline CDR1 and CDR2: LGHNA and YNFKEQ. The germline V and J ends were trimmed by 1 base and 3 bases, with 16 bases remaining between them. CDR3 amino acids: CASSQAHRVSSGANVLTF. CDR3 nucleotides: TGTGCCAGCAGCCAAGCTCACAGGGTCAGTAGTGGGGCCAACGTCCTGACTTTC.

The chain carries TRBV6-6 and TRBJ1-1, with 7 positions matching TRBD1. The CDR3 totals 13 residues. V lost 11 bases, J lost 1 base, and 7 bases stayed unmatched. Germline-derived CDR1 and CDR2 are MNHNY and SVGAGI (reference sequence). This CDR3 reads CAGLAGGNTEAFF. CDR3 nucleotides: TGTGCCGGGTTAGCAGGGGGGAACACTGAAGCTTTCTTT.

This sequence joins TRBV5-1 and TRBJ1-1, with D possibly matching TRBD1 (5 bases). The CDR3 has 15 residues. Germline V gene lookup returns CDR1 SGHRS and CDR2 YFSETQ. Trimming left V 3 bases short and J 2 bases short, with 14 bases between. Here the CDR3 reads CASSYQGGSNTEAFF. The CDR3 nucleotides read TGCGCCAGCAGCTACCAGGGTGGATCAAACACTGAAGCTTTCTTT.

This chain connects TRBV5-4 to TRBJ1-3; the D gene is possibly TRBD1 (6 bases). The CDR3 has 16 amino acids. Looked up from germline, CDR1 is SGHNT and CDR2 is YYREEE (reference sequence). Trimming shortened V by 4 bases and J by 2 bases, and 16 bases separated the two germline ends. The CDR3, as DNA: TGTGCCAGCAGCGAGCCCAGGACAGACCCTGGAAACACCATATATTTT. Protein product: CASSEPRTDPGNTIYF.

Turning to this clone: The final CDR3 position lacks the conserved phenylalanine or tryptophan, pointing to a likely read error. The V call is TRBV30, the J call TRBJ1-6, with D perhaps matching TRBD1 (5 bases). Germline loops: CDR1 GTSNPN, CDR2 SVGIG (reference sequence). Trimming left V 0 bases short and J 0 bases short, with 12 bases between. The CDR3 covers 17 residues. Written as DNA, the CDR3 is TGTGCCTGGAGTGTACCGACAGTTTGCTCCTATAATTCACCCCTCCACCTT. It encodes CAWSVPTVCSYNSPLHL.

The CDR3 DNA follows: TGTGCCAGCAGTGTGGGCCCAGGGCGTTCTGAAGCTTTCTTT. Protein: CASSVGPGRSEAFF. The chain uses TRBV2 and TRBJ1-1, with TRBD1 as a possible D gene (5 bases). V was shortened by 4 bases and J by 6 bases, with 15 bases between the two germline ends. This CDR3 contains 14 residues. Per the germline V gene, CDR1 is SNHLY and CDR2 is FYNNEI.

In DNA, the CDR3 is TGCGCCAGCAGCCAGGATACAGATAATTCACCCCTCCACTTT. Protein product: CASSQDTDNSPLHF. This chain uses TRBV4-3 with TRBJ1-6; D call uncertain. The CDR3 is made up of 14 amino acids. Looked up from germline, CDR1 is LGHNA and CDR2 is YSLEER. Trimming cost V 3 bases and J 5 bases, with 8 bases left between them.

V is TRBV18 and J is TRBJ2-5, with D hard to call. This CDR3 spans 13 amino acids. Between the trimmed V and J ends, which lost 4 bases and 2 bases, there was a span of 8 bases. Germline lookup yields CDR1 KGHSH and CDR2 LQKENI. The CDR3 DNA sequence: TGTGCCAGCTCACTGGGGATTCAAGAGACCCAGTACTTC. Translation: CASSLGIQETQYF.

This sequence joins TRBV27 and TRBJ2-3; 7 bases match TRBD2. Trimming at V came to 6 bases and at J to 10 bases, leaving 7 bases not matched to a gene. From germline, CDR1 is MNHEY and CDR2 SMNVEV (reference sequence). The CDR3 length is 12 residues. The CDR3 nucleotides are TGTGCCAGCAGCCCCCAAGCGGGGCCGCAGTATTTT. This sequence encodes CASSPQAGPQYF.

This rearrangement joins TRBV2 to TRBJ2-7; D uncertain. Germline CDR1 is SNHLY and CDR2 is FYNNEI. The CDR3 runs 12 residues. Trimming pared 2 bases from V and 5 bases from J, leaving 7 bases between. The CDR3 here is CASSERINEQYF. CDR3 DNA sequence: TGTGCCAGCAGTGAACGTATTAACGAGCAGTACTTC.

This chain connects TRBV2 to TRBJ1-1, with TRBD1 matching 7 bases. The CDR3 is 13 residues long. V lost 6 bases, J lost 4 bases, and 5 bases stayed unmatched. Germline V gives CDR1 SNHLY, CDR2 FYNNEI. CDR3 DNA sequence: TGTGCCAGCAGCAGACAGGGTTCCACTGAAGCTTTCTTT. Translating it yields CASSRQGSTEAFF.

This rearrangement joins TRBV5-1 to TRBJ1-1; D call uncertain. Trimming removed 3 bases from V and 4 bases from J, with 7 bases in between. The germline gives CDR1 SGHRS, CDR2 YFSETQ. This CDR3 contains 12 residues. The CDR3 protein is CASSSDATEAFF. CDR3 sequence (DNA): TGCGCCAGCAGCTCCGACGCCACTGAAGCTTTCTTT.

This clone was detected only once. The J gene is TRBJ2-5, the V gene TRBV19, with 8 bases that match TRBD1. J lost 2 bases, V lost 8 bases, and 7 bases had no gene match. The CDR3 contains 14 residues. Germline CDR1 LNHDA, CDR2 SQIVND (reference sequence). The CDR3 spells CASSMGDRQETQYF. CDR3 DNA: TGTGCCAGTTCCATGGGGGACAGGCAAGAGACCCAGTACTTC.

This chain uses TRBV9 with TRBJ2-7; maybe TRBD2 (6 bases). V was cut by 4 bases and J by 1 base, with 18 bases left in between. The CDR3 runs to 16 residues. In germline, CDR1 is SGDLS, CDR2 YYNGEE. Written as DNA, the CDR3 is TGTGCCAGCAGCCCGAGAGGCGGGGATCGATCCTACGAGCAGTACTTC. It codes for CASSPRGGDRSYEQYF.

Comments on this clone: In the same sample, other DNA sequences code for this CDR3. The rearrangement uses TRBV10-3 and TRBJ1-1; no definite D call. Germline loops: CDR1 ENHRY, CDR2 SYGVKD. The CDR3 loop spans 12 amino acids. Trimming took off 2 bases at V and 0 bases at J, with 1 base between the two ends. CDR3 residues: CAISEMNTEAFF. In DNA form, the CDR3 reads TGTGCCATCAGTGAGATGAACACTGAAGCTTTCTTT.

In nucleotides, the CDR3 is TGTGCCAGCAGTGATATAGTGGGGGGATCCAATGAGCAGTTCTTC. It is translated as CASSDIVGGSNEQFF. J is TRBJ2-1 and V is TRBV6-1; D might be TRBD2 (6 bases). The CDR3 is 15 amino acids. The V gene's germline CDR1 is MNHNS and CDR2 SASEGT. The V end was cut by 3 bases, the J end by 6 bases, with 15 bases between.

The rearrangement joins TRBV9 to TRBJ1-5; D uncertain. The V end lost 4 bases, the J end lost 7 bases, and 15 bases lay between the germline ends. Germline V CDR1 and CDR2: SGDLS, YYNGEE. The CDR3 sequence is 14 residues long. Written as DNA, the CDR3 is TGTGCCAGCAGCCAAGGGCCGGATTTGCAGCCCCAGCATTTT. It encodes CASSQGPDLQPQHF.